These 5 T cell receptor beta chains share one sample of origin, sequenced in a study of T cell repertoires in ileal Crohn's disease. The protocol was immunoSEQ multiplex PCR, while the TCRdb copy is restricted to in-frame clones and leaves out a portion. The table records around 10,000 clones, roughly 80% of them present only once. The time point is: neoterminal ileum biopsy at postoperative endoscopy, about 6 months after surgery. Sequenced: ileal tissue. The receptors originated from an adult with Crohn's disease.

The chain couples TRBV7-9 to TRBJ2-7; 8 bases map to TRBD2. This CDR3 spans 15 amino acids. J lost 5 bases, V lost 2 bases, and 8 bases had no gene match. Germline CDR1 SEHNR, CDR2 FQNEAQ (reference sequence). The CDR3 DNA follows: TGTGCCAGCAGCTTAATTACGGGAGGGCCTCACGAGCAGTACTTC. Its protein product is CASSLITGGPHEQYF.

The V and J genes are TRBV6-6 and TRBJ2-1, with a weak D call TRBD2 (5 bases). The CDR3 sequence is 15 residues long. Trimming removed 6 bases from V and 0 bases from J, with 12 bases in between. CDR1 MNHNY and CDR2 SVGAGI come from the germline V gene (reference sequence). The CDR3 bases are TGTGCCAGCAGACTAGGGCTCTACTCCTACAATGAGCAGTTCTTC. Translation gives CASRLGLYSYNEQFF.

This clone occurred a few times. The chain has TRBV4-1 and TRBJ2-7; TRBD2 agrees at 12 bases. CDR1 MGHRA and CDR2 YSYEKL come from the germline V gene. The CDR3 contains 18 residues. The V gene end was trimmed by 1 base and the J gene end by 3 bases; junction bases not matched to a gene: 10. The DNA of the CDR3 is TGCGCCAGCAGCCAAGCAGTCGTTGGACTAGCGGGACTCTACGAGCAGTACTTC. It translates to CASSQAVVGLAGLYEQYF.

The chain joins TRBV5-5 to TRBJ1-2, with TRBD1 identical over 8 bases. The V and J ends lost 2 bases and 8 bases, in that order; junction bases with no gene match: 8. CDR1 SGHKS and CDR2 YYEKEE come from the germline V gene (reference sequence). The CDR3 is 14 residues long. The CDR3 bases are TGTGCCAGCAGCTTAAGGACAGGGATTGGAGGCTACACCTTC. Protein: CASSLRTGIGGYTF. The whole variable domain, remainder taken from reference TRBV5-5 and TRBJ1-2, is DAGVTQSPTHLIKTRGQQVTLRCSPISGHKSVSWYQQVLGQGPQFIFQYYEKEERGRGNFPDRFSARQFPNYSSELNVNALLLGDSALYLCASSLRTGIGGYTFGSGTRLTVV.

This clone was seen just once. The chain uses TRBV7-9 and TRBJ2-3; no definite D call. V was shortened by 2 bases and J by 1 base, with 10 bases between the two germline ends. Germline V CDR1 and CDR2: SEHNR, FQNEAQ (reference sequence). The CDR3 has 15 residues. CDR3 bases: TGTGCCAGCAGCTTAAGTAGCACGGGCACAGATACGCAGTATTTT. Its protein product is CASSLSSTGTDTQYF. The variable domain in full, completed from reference TRBV7-9 and TRBJ2-3, reads DTGVSQNPRHKITKRGQNVTFRCDPISEHNRLYWYRQTLGQGPEFLTYFQNEAQLEKSRLLSDRFSAERPKGSFSTLEIQRTEQGDSAMYLCASSLSSTGTDTQYFGPGTRLTVL.